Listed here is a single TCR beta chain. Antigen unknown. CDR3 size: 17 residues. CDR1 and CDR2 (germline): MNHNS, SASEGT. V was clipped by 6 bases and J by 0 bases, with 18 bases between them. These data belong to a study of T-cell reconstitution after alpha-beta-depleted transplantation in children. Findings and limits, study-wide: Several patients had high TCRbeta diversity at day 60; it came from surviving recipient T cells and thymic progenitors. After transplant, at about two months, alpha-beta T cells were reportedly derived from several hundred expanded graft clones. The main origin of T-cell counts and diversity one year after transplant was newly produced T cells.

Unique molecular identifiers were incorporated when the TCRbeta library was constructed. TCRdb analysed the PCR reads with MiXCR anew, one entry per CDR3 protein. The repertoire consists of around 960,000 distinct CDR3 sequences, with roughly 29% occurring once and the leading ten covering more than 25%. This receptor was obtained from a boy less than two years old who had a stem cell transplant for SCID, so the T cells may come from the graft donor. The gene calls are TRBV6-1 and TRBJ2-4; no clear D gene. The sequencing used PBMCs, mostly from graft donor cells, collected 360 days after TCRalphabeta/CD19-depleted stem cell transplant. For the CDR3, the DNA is TGTGCCAGCAGCCCGAGAAGGTGGGAACTAGCCAAAAACATTCAGTACTTC. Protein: CASSPRRWELAKNIQYF.